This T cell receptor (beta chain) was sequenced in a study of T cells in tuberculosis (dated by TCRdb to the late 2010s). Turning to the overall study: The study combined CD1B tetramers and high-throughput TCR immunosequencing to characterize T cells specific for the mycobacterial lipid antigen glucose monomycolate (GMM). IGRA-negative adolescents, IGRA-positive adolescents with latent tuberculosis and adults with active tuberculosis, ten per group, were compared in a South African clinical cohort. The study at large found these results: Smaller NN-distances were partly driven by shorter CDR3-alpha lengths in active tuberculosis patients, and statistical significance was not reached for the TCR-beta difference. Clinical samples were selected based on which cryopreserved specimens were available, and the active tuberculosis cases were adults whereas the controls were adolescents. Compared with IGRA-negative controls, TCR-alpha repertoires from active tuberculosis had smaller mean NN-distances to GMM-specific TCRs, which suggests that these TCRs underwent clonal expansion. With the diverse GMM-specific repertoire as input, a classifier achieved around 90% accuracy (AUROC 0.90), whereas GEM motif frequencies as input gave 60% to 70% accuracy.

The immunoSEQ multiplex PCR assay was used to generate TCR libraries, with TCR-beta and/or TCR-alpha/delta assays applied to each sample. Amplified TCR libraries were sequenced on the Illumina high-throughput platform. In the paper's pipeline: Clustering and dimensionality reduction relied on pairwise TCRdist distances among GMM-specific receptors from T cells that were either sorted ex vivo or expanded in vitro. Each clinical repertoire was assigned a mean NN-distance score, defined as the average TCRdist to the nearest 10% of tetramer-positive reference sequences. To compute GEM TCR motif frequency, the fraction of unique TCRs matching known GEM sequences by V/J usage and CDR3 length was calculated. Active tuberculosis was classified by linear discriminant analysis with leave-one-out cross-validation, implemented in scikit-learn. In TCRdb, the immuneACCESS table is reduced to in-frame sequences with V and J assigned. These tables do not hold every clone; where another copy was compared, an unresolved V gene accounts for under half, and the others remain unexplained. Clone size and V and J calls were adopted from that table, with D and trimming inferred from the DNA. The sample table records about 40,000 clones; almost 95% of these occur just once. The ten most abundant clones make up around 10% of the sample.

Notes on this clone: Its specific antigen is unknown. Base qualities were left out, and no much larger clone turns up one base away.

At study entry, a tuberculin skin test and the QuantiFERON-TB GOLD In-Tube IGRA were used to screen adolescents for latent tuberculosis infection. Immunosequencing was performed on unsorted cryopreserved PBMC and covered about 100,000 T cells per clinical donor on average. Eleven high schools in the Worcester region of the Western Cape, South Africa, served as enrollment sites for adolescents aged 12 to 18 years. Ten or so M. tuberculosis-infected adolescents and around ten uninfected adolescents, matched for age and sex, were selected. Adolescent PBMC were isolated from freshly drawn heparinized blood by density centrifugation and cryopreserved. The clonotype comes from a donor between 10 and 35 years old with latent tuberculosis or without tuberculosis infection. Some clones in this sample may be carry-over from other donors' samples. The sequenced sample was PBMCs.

The nucleotide sequence is given as TGCGCCAGCAGCTACCTCCAGGGAACGCCTAAAAAAGAGACCCAGTACTTC. The resulting protein is CASSYLQGTPKKETQYF. This sequence uses TRBV5-1 and TRBJ2-5; matching of 5 bases hints at TRBD1 as the D gene. The germline V gene provides CDR1 SGHRS and CDR2 YFSETQ. The CDR3 runs 17 residues from the cysteine to the phenylalanine. CDR3 DNA only is kept here, 51 bases in frame from base 1. V is shortened by 3 bases, J by 3 bases, and the region joining them spans 21 bases.